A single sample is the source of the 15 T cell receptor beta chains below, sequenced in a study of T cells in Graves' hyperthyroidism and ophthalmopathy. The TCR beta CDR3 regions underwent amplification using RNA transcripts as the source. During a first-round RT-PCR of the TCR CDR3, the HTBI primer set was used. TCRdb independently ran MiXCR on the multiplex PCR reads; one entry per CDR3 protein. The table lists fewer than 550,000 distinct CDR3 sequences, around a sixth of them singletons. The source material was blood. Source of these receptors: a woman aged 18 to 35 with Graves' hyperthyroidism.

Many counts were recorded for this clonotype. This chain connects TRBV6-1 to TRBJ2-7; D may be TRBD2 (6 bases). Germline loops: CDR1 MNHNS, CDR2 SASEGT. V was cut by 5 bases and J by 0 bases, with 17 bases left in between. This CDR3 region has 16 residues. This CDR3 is CASSKRGGVDSYEQYF. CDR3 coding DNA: TGTGCCAGCAGTAAACGGGGCGGGGTCGACTCCTACGAGCAGTACTTC.

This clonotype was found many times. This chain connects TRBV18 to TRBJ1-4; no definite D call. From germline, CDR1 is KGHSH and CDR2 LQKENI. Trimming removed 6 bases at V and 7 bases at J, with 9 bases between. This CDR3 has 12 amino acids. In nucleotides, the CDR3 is TGTGCCAGCTCCCGGACCCGTGAAAAACTGTTTTTT. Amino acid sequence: CASSRTREKLFF.

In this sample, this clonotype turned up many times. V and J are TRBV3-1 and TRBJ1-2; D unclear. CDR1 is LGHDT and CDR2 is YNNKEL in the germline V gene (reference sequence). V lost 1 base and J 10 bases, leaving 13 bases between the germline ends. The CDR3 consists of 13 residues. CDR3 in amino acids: CASSQGNTGFYTF. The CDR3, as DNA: TGTGCCAGCAGCCAAGGAAACACGGGTTTCTACACCTTC.

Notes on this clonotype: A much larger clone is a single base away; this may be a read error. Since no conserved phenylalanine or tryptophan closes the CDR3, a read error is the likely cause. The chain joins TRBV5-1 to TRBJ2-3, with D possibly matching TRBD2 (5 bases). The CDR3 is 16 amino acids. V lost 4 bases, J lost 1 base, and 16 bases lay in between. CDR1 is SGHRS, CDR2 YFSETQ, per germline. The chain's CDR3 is CASSLAAGPRTDTQYS. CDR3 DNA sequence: TGCGCCAGCAGCCTGGCCGCGGGCCCCCGCACAGATACGCAGTATTCT.

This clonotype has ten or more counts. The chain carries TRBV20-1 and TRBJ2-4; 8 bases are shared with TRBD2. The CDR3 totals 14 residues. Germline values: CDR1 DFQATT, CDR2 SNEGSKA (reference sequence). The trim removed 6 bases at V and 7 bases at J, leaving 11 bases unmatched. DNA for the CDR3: TGCAGTGCCGAATTCGGGGGGGTAGGGAACATTCAGTACTTC. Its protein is CSAEFGGVGNIQYF.

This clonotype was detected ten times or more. This CDR3 is CASSYTTGGETQYF. The CDR3 coding sequence is TGTGCCAGCAGTTACACGACAGGGGGGGAGACCCAGTACTTC. The rearrangement links TRBV12-3 or TRBV12-4 to TRBJ2-5; 9 bases line up with TRBD1. V trimming: 4 bases; J trimming: 5 bases; junction bases outside the gene matches: 5. This CDR3 is 14 amino acids long.

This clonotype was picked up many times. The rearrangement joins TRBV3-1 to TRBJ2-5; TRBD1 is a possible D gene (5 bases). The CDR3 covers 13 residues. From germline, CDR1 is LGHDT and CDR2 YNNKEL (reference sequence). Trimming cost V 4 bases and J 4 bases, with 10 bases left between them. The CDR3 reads CASSRSRAETQYF. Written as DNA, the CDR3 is TGTGCCAGCAGCCGATCCAGGGCAGAGACCCAGTACTTC.

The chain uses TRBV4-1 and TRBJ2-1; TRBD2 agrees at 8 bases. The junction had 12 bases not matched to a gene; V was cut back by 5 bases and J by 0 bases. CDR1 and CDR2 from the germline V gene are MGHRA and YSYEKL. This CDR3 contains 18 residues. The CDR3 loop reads CASSFNARAGVSYNEQFF. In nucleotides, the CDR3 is TGCGCCAGCAGCTTCAACGCACGAGCGGGGGTCTCCTACAATGAGCAGTTCTTC.

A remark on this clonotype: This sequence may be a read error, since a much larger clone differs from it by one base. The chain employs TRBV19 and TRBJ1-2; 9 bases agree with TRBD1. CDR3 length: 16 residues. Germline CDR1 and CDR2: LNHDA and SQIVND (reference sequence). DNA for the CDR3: TGTGCCAGTACTACGTCTCCGGGACAGGGAAACTATGACTACACCTTC. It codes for CASTTSPGQGNYDYTF.

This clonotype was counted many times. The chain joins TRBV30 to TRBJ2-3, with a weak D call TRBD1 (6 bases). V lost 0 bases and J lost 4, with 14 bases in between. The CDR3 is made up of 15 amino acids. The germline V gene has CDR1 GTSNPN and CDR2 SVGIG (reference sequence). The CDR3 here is CAWSVPLRGSDTQYF. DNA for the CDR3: TGTGCCTGGAGTGTACCCCTAAGGGGGTCAGATACGCAGTATTTT.

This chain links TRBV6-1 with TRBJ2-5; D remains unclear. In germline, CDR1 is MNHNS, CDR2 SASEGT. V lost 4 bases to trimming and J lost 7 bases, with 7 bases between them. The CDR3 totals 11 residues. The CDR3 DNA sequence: TGTGCCAGCAGTGTTCTGGGGACCCAGTACTTC. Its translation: CASSVLGTQYF.

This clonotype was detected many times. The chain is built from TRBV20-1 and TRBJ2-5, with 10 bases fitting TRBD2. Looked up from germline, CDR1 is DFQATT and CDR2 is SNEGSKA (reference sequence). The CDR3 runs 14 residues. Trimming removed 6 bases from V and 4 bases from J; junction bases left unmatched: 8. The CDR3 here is CSAPGTSESETQYF. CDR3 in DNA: TGCAGTGCCCCCGGGACTAGCGAATCAGAGACCCAGTACTTC.

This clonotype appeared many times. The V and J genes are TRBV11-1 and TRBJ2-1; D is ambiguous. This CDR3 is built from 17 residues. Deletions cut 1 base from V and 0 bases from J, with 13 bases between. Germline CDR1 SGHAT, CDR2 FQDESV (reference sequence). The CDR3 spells CASSLGTVLSSYNEQFF. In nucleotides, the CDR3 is TGTGCCAGCAGCTTAGGCACGGTCTTGAGCTCCTACAATGAGCAGTTCTTC.

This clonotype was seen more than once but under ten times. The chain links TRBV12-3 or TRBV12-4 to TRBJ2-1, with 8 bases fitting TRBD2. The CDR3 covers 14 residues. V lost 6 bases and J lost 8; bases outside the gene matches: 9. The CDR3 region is CASSLSGITDEQFF. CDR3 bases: TGTGCCAGCAGCCTTAGCGGGATAACCGATGAGCAGTTCTTC.

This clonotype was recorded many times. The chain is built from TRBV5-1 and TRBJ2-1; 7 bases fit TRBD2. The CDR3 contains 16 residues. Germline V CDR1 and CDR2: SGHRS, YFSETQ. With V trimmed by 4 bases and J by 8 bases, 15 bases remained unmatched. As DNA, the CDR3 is TGCGCCAGCAGCCCCGGGACTACATCAGAGGGCTATGAGCAGTTCTTC. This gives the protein CASSPGTTSEGYEQFF.